The 18 T cell receptor beta chains listed next were all sequenced from one sample in a study of blood T cell repertoires in COVID-19. Only in-frame clones appear in the TCRdb table, and some are missing; sequencing was by immunoSEQ multiplex PCR. The sample holds some 290,000 clones; about 86% are singletons and the top ten take about 3.6%. The sample comprised peripheral blood. The receptor set was obtained from a man between 18 and 29 years old with active or convalescent COVID-19.

J is TRBJ1-5 and V is TRBV6-2 or TRBV6-3; no definite D call. The CDR3 length is 12 residues. The germline gives CDR1 MNHEY, CDR2 SVGEGT. V gave up 4 bases and J gave up 7 bases, with 8 bases separating them. CDR3 protein: CASSSPGQPQHF. In DNA form, the CDR3 reads TGTGCCAGCAGTTCCCCGGGACAGCCCCAGCATTTT.

The chain joins TRBV7-8 to TRBJ2-1, with 10 bases lining up with TRBD2. J gave up 9 bases and V 1 base, and 12 bases lay outside the gene matches. Germline V gene lookup returns CDR1 SGHVS and CDR2 FQNEAQ. The CDR3 sequence is 17 residues long. CDR3 sequence (DNA): TGTGCCAGCAGCTTAGACGGACTAGCGGAGGTTTCCCGTGAGCAGTTCTTC. It is translated as CASSLDGLAEVSREQFF.

This clone was recorded once. The V and J genes are TRBV27 and TRBJ2-5; 10 nucleotides line up with TRBD2. The CDR3 has 15 amino acids. V lost 8 bases, J lost 5 bases, and 11 bases stayed unmatched. The V gene's germline CDR1 is MNHEY and CDR2 SMNVEV (reference sequence). The CDR3 DNA is TGTGCCAGCCGGACACAACTAGCGGGACATGAGACCCAGTACTTC. Translated, it gives CASRTQLAGHETQYF.

The V gene is TRBV10-2, the J gene TRBJ1-3, with a possible D match to TRBD1 (6 bases). Trimming stripped 8 bases from V and 2 bases from J, with 16 bases between. The CDR3 covers 15 residues. Germline lookup yields CDR1 WSHSY and CDR2 SAAADI. The chain's CDR3 is CASRGGGNTGNTIYF. CDR3 nucleotide sequence: TGCGCCAGCCGAGGGGGGGGCAATACTGGAAACACCATATATTTT.

V gene TRBV6-5 combines with J gene TRBJ2-7, with 7 nucleotides matching TRBD2. Germline lookup yields CDR1 MNHEY and CDR2 SVGAGI. V trimming: 5 bases; J trimming: 3 bases; junction bases outside the gene matches: 4. The length of the CDR3 is 13 residues. For the CDR3, the DNA is TGTGCCAGCAGTCGGGAGGAATTCTACGAGCAGTACTTC. Translating gives CASSREEFYEQYF.

V and J are TRBV6-5 and TRBJ2-3; a possible D gene is TRBD2 (6 bases). In germline, CDR1 is MNHEY, CDR2 SVGAGI. This CDR3 is built from 14 residues. V was pared by 5 bases and J by 4 bases, with 13 bases between. The CDR3 DNA reads TGTGCCAGCAGTCTCCAGGGAGGCGCAGATACGCAGTATTTT. As protein: CASSLQGGADTQYF.

V and J are TRBV14 and TRBJ1-1; D is ambiguous. This CDR3 is 14 amino acids long. Trimming shortened V by 4 bases and J by 1 base, and 10 bases separated the two germline ends. CDR1 SGHDN and CDR2 FVKESK come from the germline V gene. This CDR3 reads CASSPRTANTEAFF. The CDR3 bases are TGTGCCAGCAGCCCCCGAACAGCGAACACTGAAGCTTTCTTT.

The CDR3 DNA reads TGTGCCAGCAGCTTACCACGGGACAGGTCGGTCTTCACTGAAGCTTTCTTT. Amino acids: CASSLPRDRSVFTEAFF. V gene TRBV7-9 combines with J gene TRBJ1-1; TRBD1 matches 8 bases. The germline V gene encodes CDR1 SEHNR and CDR2 FQNEAQ (reference sequence). CDR3 length: 17 amino acids. V gave up 2 bases and J gave up 4 bases; unmatched junction bases: 12.

In its sample, this clone was seen once. This chain links TRBV2 with TRBJ2-2; 8 nucleotides line up with TRBD2. Germline V gene sequence: CDR1 SNHLY, CDR2 FYNNEI. The CDR3 length is 16 residues. V gave up 6 bases and J gave up 4 bases; unmatched junction bases: 10. DNA for the CDR3: TGTGCCAGCAGGTACTCAGCGGGAGATATCACCGGGGAGCTGTTTTTT. Amino acids: CASRYSAGDITGELFF.

The chain couples TRBV5-6 to TRBJ2-6; D gene uncertain. V was clipped by 0 bases and J by 0 bases, with 4 bases between them. This CDR3 is built from 15 residues. Germline V gene lookup returns CDR1 SGHDT and CDR2 YYEEEE. This CDR3 is CASSLGLSGANVLTF. As DNA, the CDR3 is TGTGCCAGCAGCTTGGGTCTCTCTGGGGCCAACGTCCTGACTTTC.

This clone was recorded only once. The chain recombines TRBV6-5 with TRBJ2-1; TRBD2 matches 10 bases. Per germline, CDR1 MNHEY and CDR2 SVGAGI. J gave up 5 bases and V 6 bases, and 7 bases lay outside the gene matches. CDR3 length: 15 amino acids. The CDR3 bases are TGTGCCAGCAGCCTACTAGCGGGAATCCACAATGAGCAGTTCTTC. Its translation: CASSLLAGIHNEQFF.

The chain has TRBV29-1 and TRBJ2-1; TRBD2 matches 9 bases. V lost 4 bases and J lost 8; bases outside the gene matches: 9. Germline-derived CDR1 and CDR2 are SQVTM and ANQGSEA. CDR3 size: 14 residues. The CDR3 spells CSVVAGGLYDEQFF. Here the CDR3 DNA reads TGCAGCGTTGTGGCGGGGGGGCTGTATGATGAGCAGTTCTTC.

The J gene is TRBJ1-2, the V gene TRBV2; a weak D match, TRBD1 (5 bases). With 3 bases removed from V and 8 bases from J, the gap between germline ends came to 19 bases. The CDR3 extends over 15 amino acids. Germline V gives CDR1 SNHLY, CDR2 FYNNEI. The CDR3 DNA is TGTGCCAGCAGTGATCGACAGTTTTCAGCGCGGGGCTACACCTTC. Encoded protein: CASSDRQFSARGYTF. Complete variable domain (other parts from reference TRBV2 and TRBJ1-2): EPEVTQTPSHQVTQMGQEVILRCVPISNHLYFYWYRQILGQKVEFLVSFYNNEISEKSEIFDDQFSVERPDGSNFTLKIRSTKLEDSAMYFCASSDRQFSARGYTFGSGTRLTVV.

CDR3 sequence reads: CASRETGGTEAFF. Here the CDR3 DNA reads TGTGCCAGCAGGGAAACAGGGGGAACTGAAGCTTTCTTT. The chain uses TRBV2 and TRBJ1-1, with 8 bases matching TRBD1. V lost 6 bases, J lost 5 bases, and 5 bases stayed unmatched. This CDR3 is built from 13 residues. Germline CDR1 and CDR2: SNHLY and FYNNEI.

This clone was seen a handful of times. For the CDR3, the DNA is TGTGCCACCACCGCAGGGGGAGGCACTGAAGCTTTCTTT. Its protein product is CATTAGGGTEAFF. V and J are TRBV24-1 and TRBJ1-1; 7 nucleotides match TRBD1. J lost 4 bases, V lost 8 bases, and 6 bases had no gene match. This CDR3 contains 13 residues. CDR1 KGHDR and CDR2 SFDVKD come from the germline V gene.

J is TRBJ2-5 and V is TRBV11-3; D gene unclear. This CDR3 spans 11 amino acids. V was shortened by 5 bases and J by 2 bases, with 3 bases between the two germline ends. Germline V CDR1 and CDR2: SGHNT, YENEEA. CDR3 coding DNA: TGTGCCAGCAGCCAACAAGAGACCCAGTACTTC. This translates into CASSQQETQYF.

The J gene is TRBJ2-2, the V gene TRBV5-5; D is undetermined. The germline CDR1 and CDR2 sequences are SGHKS and YYEKEE (reference sequence). The CDR3 is 13 residues long. V lost 4 bases, J lost 6 bases, and 10 bases lay in between. CDR3 loop: CASSPIVAGELFF. The CDR3 DNA sequence: TGTGCCAGCAGCCCCATTGTTGCCGGGGAGCTGTTTTTT.

This chain links TRBV7-9 with TRBJ1-5, with 7 bases matching TRBD1. Per the germline V gene, CDR1 is SEHNR and CDR2 is FQNEAQ (reference sequence). There are 13 residues in the CDR3. The ends lost 5 bases at V and 4 bases at J; junction bases unmatched: 2. CDR3 residues: CASSGQENQPQHF. The CDR3 DNA is TGTGCCAGCAGCGGACAGGAAAATCAGCCCCAGCATTTT.